The TCR beta chain under discussion was sequenced for a study of CD8 T cells in ankylosing spondylitis. Scientists made TCR beta libraries using quantitative 5'-RACE with molecular barcodes. Each CDR3 protein gets one entry after TCRdb re-called the 5' RACE reads with MiXCR. The sample has about 540,000 distinct CDR3 sequences, approximately 12% seen once. Concerning this clonotype itself: Its antigen is as yet unknown.

Study conclusions and caveats: For ankylosing spondylitis blood, a TCR beta motif of several highly homologous variants appeared characteristic.

After removal of 6 bases from V and 8 bases from J, the junction contained 13 bases not matched to a gene. Germline CDR1 is DFQATT and CDR2 is SNEGSKA (reference sequence). The CDR3 loop spans 16 amino acids. Sequenced: blood, either unsorted or a sorted T cell fraction (not recorded which). The V and J genes are TRBV20-1 and TRBJ2-2; 12 nucleotides match TRBD2. The sequence was collected from a male donor with ankylosing spondylitis. CDR3 sequence (DNA): TGCAGTGCCAATATGCCGGGACTAGCGGGCCGTGGGGAGCTGTTTTTT. Protein: CSANMPGLAGRGELFF.